The clone carrying this TCR beta chain has a handful of counts. TCRdb called the 5' RACE reads again in MiXCR, with one record for every CDR3 protein. The table includes about 130,000 distinct CDR3 sequences, more than 7.5% detected once. Trimming took off 2 bases at V and 2 bases at J, with 6 bases between the two ends. The CDR3 spans 13 residues. Germline V gene lookup returns CDR1 MNHEY and CDR2 SVGAGI. The data were taken from a study of T cells after yellow fever vaccination. This specimen was CD8+ T cells sorted from PBMCs, taken on the day of the yellow fever booster vaccination. This chain joins TRBV6-5 and TRBJ1-1; no reliable D call. The TCR sequence derives from a man aged 18 to 30 who received the YFV17D yellow fever vaccine. CDR3 protein: CASSYLGNTEAFF. For the CDR3, the DNA is TGTGCCAGCAGTTACCTGGGAAACACTGAAGCTTTCTTT.